The 32 T cell receptor beta chains listed next were all sequenced from one sample in a study of CD8 T cells in Susac syndrome. An amount of RNA that ranged from roughly 0.45 to 1 ug was reverse transcribed with random hexamers. MiXCR was run by TCRdb on the immunoSEQ multiplex PCR reads, yielding one entry per CDR3 protein. Here the sample spans roughly 200,000 distinct CDR3 sequences, 90% to 95% being singletons. Sequenced: CD4+ T cells from PBMCs. The receptor source for this set is a human donor with Susac syndrome.

This chain connects TRBV20-1 to TRBJ2-1; 7 nucleotides agree with TRBD2. Germline V gene data show CDR1 as DFQATT and CDR2 as SNEGSKA (reference sequence). The CDR3 has 17 residues. Trimming cost V 0 bases and J 0 bases; bases outside gene matches: 8. The CDR3 sequence is CSARDQLGGTSYNEQFF. Written as DNA, the CDR3 is TGCAGTGCTAGAGATCAGTTGGGGGGGACCTCCTACAATGAGCAGTTCTTC.

This rearrangement joins TRBV30 to TRBJ2-5; D is ambiguous. Trimming took 4 bases from V and 5 from J, leaving 8 bases between them. CDR1 is GTSNPN and CDR2 is SVGIG in the germline V gene (reference sequence). This CDR3 is built from 11 residues. Written as DNA, the CDR3 is TGTGCCTGGACCCTCTCTGAGACCCAGTACTTC. This codes for CAWTLSETQYF. Together with reference TRBV30 and TRBJ2-5, the CDR3 gives the full variable domain: SQTIHQWPATLVQPVGSPLSLECTVEGTSNPNLYWYRQAAGRGLQLLFYSVGIGQISSEVPQNLSASRPQDRQFILSSKKLLLSDSGFYLCAWTLSETQYFGPGTRLLVL.

This clonotype was seen more than once but under ten times. This chain connects TRBV3-1 to TRBJ2-6; either TRBD1 or TRBD2 may fit D (5 bases each). V lost 4 bases and J lost 2, with 18 bases in between. Per germline, CDR1 LGHDT and CDR2 YNNKEL (reference sequence). The CDR3 is 18 residues long. The CDR3 nucleotides read TGTGCCAGCAGCCCAAATGGGGGTCATGGCGCTGGGGCCAACGTCCTGACTTTC. It encodes CASSPNGGHGAGANVLTF. Full variable domain (missing parts from reference TRBV3-1 and TRBJ2-6): DTAVSQTPKYLVTQMGNDKSIKCEQNLGHDTMYWYKQDSKKFLKIMFSYNNKELIINETVPNRFSPKSPDKAHLNLHINSLELGDSAVYFCASSPNGGHGAGANVLTFGAGSRLTVL.

V and J are TRBV18 and TRBJ2-3; D uncertain. Trimming pared 2 bases from V and 5 bases from J, leaving 11 bases between. CDR3 length: 14 residues. The germline V gene encodes CDR1 KGHSH and CDR2 LQKENI. Here the CDR3 DNA reads TGTGCCAGCTCACCAAGGTCCGCGCGAGATACGCAGTATTTT. Amino acid sequence: CASSPRSARDTQYF. Full variable domain (remainder filled in from reference TRBV18 and TRBJ2-3): NAGVMQNPRHLVRRRGQEARLRCSPMKGHSHVYWYRQLPEEGLKFMVYLQKENIIDESGMPKERFSAEFPKEGPSILRIQQVVRGDSAAYFCASSPRSARDTQYFGPGTRLTVL.

This chain joins TRBV2 and TRBJ2-7; a possible D gene is TRBD1 (5 bases). This CDR3 comprises 15 residues. Germline V gene sequence: CDR1 SNHLY, CDR2 FYNNEI. V gave up 2 bases and J gave up 5 bases, with 16 bases separating them. The CDR3 protein is CASSEILGVRDEQYF. As DNA, the CDR3 is TGTGCCAGCAGTGAAATCTTAGGGGTACGGGACGAGCAGTACTTC.

The chain recombines TRBV9 with TRBJ2-2; D perhaps matches TRBD2 (6 bases). Germline CDR1 and CDR2: SGDLS and YYNGEE. This CDR3 has 16 amino acids. Trimming removed 3 bases from V and 1 base from J, with 13 bases in between. The CDR3 nucleotides are TGTGCCAGCAGCGCTAGAGGGACTCTGAACACCGGGGAGCTGTTTTTT. Translating gives CASSARGTLNTGELFF.

The chain couples TRBV6-2 or TRBV6-3 to TRBJ2-1, with D possibly being TRBD2 (7 bases). From germline, CDR1 is MNHEY and CDR2 SVGEGT. The CDR3 consists of 14 residues. Trimming took off 6 bases at V and 9 bases at J, with 18 bases between the two ends. The CDR3 protein is CASSLRGGAGEQFF. The CDR3 DNA follows: TGTGCCAGCAGCCTAAGAGGGGGGGCCGGTGAGCAGTTCTTC.

The J gene is TRBJ1-2, the V gene TRBV20-1; D uncertain. CDR1 is DFQATT, CDR2 SNEGSKA, per germline (reference sequence). The CDR3 sequence is 14 residues long. Trimming removed 0 bases at V and 4 bases at J, with 12 bases between. CDR3 amino acids: CSARDPGSTYGYTF. The CDR3, as DNA: TGCAGTGCTAGAGATCCAGGCAGTACCTATGGCTACACCTTC.

The gene calls are TRBV19 and TRBJ2-7; TRBD1 agrees at 9 bases. CDR1 is LNHDA and CDR2 is SQIVND in the germline V gene (reference sequence). The CDR3 is 13 amino acids. With 6 bases clipped from V and 5 bases from J, the junction kept 5 bases outside the gene matches. The CDR3 spells CASRPTGGNEQYF. The CDR3 DNA reads as TGTGCCAGTAGACCTACAGGGGGCAACGAGCAGTACTTC.

The V call is TRBV3-1, the J call TRBJ2-2, with 9 bases fitting TRBD1. CDR1 is LGHDT and CDR2 is YNNKEL in the germline V gene (reference sequence). V trimming: 3 bases; J trimming: 4 bases; junction bases outside the gene matches: 3. The CDR3 extends over 15 amino acids. The CDR3: CASSQWTGVTGELFF. In DNA form, the CDR3 reads TGTGCCAGCAGCCAGTGGACAGGGGTCACCGGGGAGCTGTTTTTT.

This chain uses TRBV6-1 with TRBJ1-5; D not resolved. The germline V and J ends were trimmed by 7 bases and 6 bases, with 13 bases remaining between them. This CDR3 region has 13 residues. The germline CDR1 and CDR2 sequences are MNHNS and SASEGT. The CDR3 nucleotides are TGTGCCAGCACGAATTCGTGGGGTCAGCCCCAGCATTTT. It specifies CASTNSWGQPQHF.

The chain carries TRBV20-1 and TRBJ2-5; no clear D gene. Germline V gene sequence: CDR1 DFQATT, CDR2 SNEGSKA (reference sequence). This CDR3 spans 11 amino acids. V was trimmed by 6 bases and J by 5 bases, leaving 10 bases between them. The CDR3 DNA reads TGCAGTGCGGACCTAGGGGAGACCCAGTACTTC. It is translated as CSADLGETQYF.

CDR3 nucleotide sequence: TGTGCCAGCAGCCAAGAACACCCTTCCTACGAGCAGTACTTC. This codes for CASSQEHPSYEQYF. The chain couples TRBV14 to TRBJ2-7; D ambiguous. The germline V gene has CDR1 SGHDN and CDR2 FVKESK. The CDR3 contains 14 residues. V was pared by 0 bases and J by 1 base, with 7 bases between. Based on the CDR3 plus reference TRBV14 and TRBJ2-7, the full variable domain is EAGVTQFPSHSVIEKGQTVTLRCDPISGHDNLYWYRRVMGKEIKFLLHFVKESKQDESGMPNNRFLAERTGGTYSTLKVQPAELEDSGVYFCASSQEHPSYEQYFGPGTRLTVT.

This chain links TRBV6-5 with TRBJ2-7; TRBD1 matches 8 bases. Germline CDR1 reads MNHEY; CDR2 reads SVGAGI. V was pared by 0 bases and J by 6 bases, with 10 bases of the junction left unmatched. This CDR3 has 16 amino acids. This CDR3 reads CASSYSLAGGRREQYF. In nucleotides, the CDR3 is TGTGCCAGCAGTTACTCGTTGGCAGGGGGCCGTCGCGAGCAGTACTTC.

This chain links TRBV20-1 with TRBJ2-7; 8 nucleotides line up with TRBD1. Unmatched junction bases numbered 15, after V lost 4 bases and J lost 4 bases. Looked up from germline, CDR1 is DFQATT and CDR2 is SNEGSKA (reference sequence). The CDR3 is 16 amino acids. The CDR3: CSANDRGASAGYEQYF. The DNA for the CDR3 is TGCAGTGCTAACGACAGGGGCGCATCTGCTGGGTACGAGCAGTACTTC.

A single count supports this clonotype. The gene calls are TRBV6-1 and TRBJ2-7, with 10 positions matching TRBD1. The CDR3 runs to 13 residues. The V and J ends lost 6 bases and 6 bases, in that order; junction bases with no gene match: 5. Germline V gives CDR1 MNHNS, CDR2 SASEGT. CDR3 bases: TGTGCCAGCAGGGGGACAGGGGCGGCCGAGCAGTACTTC. This codes for CASRGTGAAEQYF.

This chain joins TRBV7-9 and TRBJ1-4; D not resolved. This CDR3 spans 12 amino acids. CDR1 SEHNR and CDR2 FQNEAQ come from the germline V gene (reference sequence). V gave up 7 bases and J gave up 6 bases, with 9 bases separating them. The CDR3 region is CASTETDEKLFF. For the CDR3, the DNA is TGTGCCAGCACTGAGACGGATGAAAAACTGTTTTTT.

This chain links TRBV9 with TRBJ2-3, with TRBD2 matching over 10 bases. Germline CDR1 SGDLS, CDR2 YYNGEE. The CDR3 extends over 16 amino acids. V trimming: 0 bases; J trimming: 5 bases; junction bases outside the gene matches: 6. CDR3 in amino acids: CASSVAAGGQGDTQYF. Here the CDR3 DNA reads TGTGCCAGCAGCGTAGCAGCGGGGGGGCAAGGAGATACGCAGTATTTT.

The chain links TRBV4-3 to TRBJ2-1; the match to TRBD2 covers 7 bases. Germline V gene data show CDR1 as LGHNA and CDR2 as YSLEER. This CDR3 contains 16 residues. V was clipped by 1 base and J by 3 bases; unmatched bases: 6. This CDR3 reads CASSQGRRGNYNEQFF. CDR3 nucleotide sequence: TGCGCCAGCAGCCAAGGACGGCGGGGGAACTACAATGAGCAGTTCTTC.

The CDR3 DNA reads TGTGCCAGCAGTTACGGAGCACGCTATGGCTACACCTTC. Translated, it gives CASSYGARYGYTF. This chain uses TRBV6-2 or TRBV6-3 with TRBJ1-2; no reliable D call. Trimming pared 2 bases from V and 4 bases from J, leaving 8 bases between. The germline V gene has CDR1 MNHEY and CDR2 SVGEGT. The CDR3 spans 13 residues.

The chain joins TRBV3-1 to TRBJ1-3; D unresolved. Germline CDR1 LGHDT, CDR2 YNNKEL (reference sequence). Trimming left V 0 bases short and J 2 bases short, with 8 bases between. The CDR3 spans 15 residues. CDR3 amino acids: CASSQEYPAGNTIYF. DNA for the CDR3: TGTGCCAGCAGCCAAGAGTATCCGGCTGGAAACACCATATATTTT.

The sample holds a few counts of this clonotype. CDR3 region: CASSLVSGGVDTQYF. CDR3 coding DNA: TGTGCCAGCAGCTTGGTTAGCGGGGGTGTAGATACGCAGTATTTT. The V and J genes are TRBV5-6 and TRBJ2-3; 9 nucleotides match TRBD2. The germline CDR1 and CDR2 sequences are SGHDT and YYEEEE. V trimming: 0 bases; J trimming: 5 bases; junction bases outside the gene matches: 4. This CDR3 is built from 15 residues.

This rearrangement joins TRBV20-1 to TRBJ1-6; 7 bases map to TRBD1. Germline lookup yields CDR1 DFQATT and CDR2 SNEGSKA (reference sequence). The CDR3 spans 14 residues. Losses at the gene ends were 5 bases for V and 6 bases for J; bases not matched to a gene: 7. In DNA form, the CDR3 reads TGCAGTGCTGGGACAGATCCTTTTAATTCACCCCTCCACTTT. Translation: CSAGTDPFNSPLHF.

The genes are TRBV12-3 or TRBV12-4 and TRBJ2-5; maybe TRBD1 (6 bases). The V end lost 2 bases, the J end lost 7 bases, and 14 bases lay between the germline ends. The CDR3 contains 14 residues. The CDR3 DNA is TGTGCCAGCAGTTTAACGACAGGCCCCGGGACCCAGTACTTC. It specifies CASSLTTGPGTQYF.

V is TRBV20-1 and J is TRBJ1-6; weak D call: TRBD1 (5 bases). Germline-derived CDR1 and CDR2 are DFQATT and SNEGSKA (reference sequence). V lost 1 base and J 4 bases, leaving 17 bases between the germline ends. The CDR3 runs to 17 residues. The CDR3 DNA reads as TGCAGTGCTAGAGTCGGACAAGACTCTTCATATAATTCACCCCTCCACTTT. It translates to CSARVGQDSSYNSPLHF.

The V gene is TRBV28, the J gene TRBJ1-6, with 9 positions matching TRBD1. The junction had 9 bases not matched to a gene; V was cut back by 5 bases and J by 10 bases. This CDR3 is built from 15 residues. Germline CDR1 and CDR2: MDHEN and SYDVKM. The CDR3 DNA is TGTGCCAGCAGTCCAATCGACAGGGGGGGATCACCCCTCCACTTT. Its translation: CASSPIDRGGSPLHF.

The CDR3 reads CASSMRDRGDTQYF. CDR3 DNA: TGTGCCAGCAGCATGCGGGACAGGGGAGATACGCAGTATTTT. The V gene is TRBV11-3, the J gene TRBJ2-3; TRBD1 matches at 10 bases. Germline CDR1 and CDR2: SGHNT and YENEEA. V gave up 5 bases and J gave up 5 bases; unmatched junction bases: 4. The CDR3 runs 14 residues. Full variable domain (missing parts from reference TRBV11-3 and TRBJ2-3): EAGVVQSPRYKIIEKKQPVAFWCNPISGHNTLYWYLQNLGQGPELLIRYENEEAVDDSQLPKDRFSAERLKGVDSTLKIQPAELGDSAVYLCASSMRDRGDTQYFGPGTRLTVL.

The chain couples TRBV6-5 to TRBJ1-2; 10 bases align to TRBD1. The junction had 5 bases not matched to a gene; V was cut back by 5 bases and J by 2 bases. The CDR3 consists of 15 residues. The germline V gene has CDR1 MNHEY and CDR2 SVGAGI. The CDR3 spells CASSAPDRGNYGYTF. CDR3 nucleotides: TGTGCCAGCAGTGCCCCGGACAGGGGGAACTATGGCTACACCTTC.

The genes are TRBV29-1 and TRBJ1-5; 8 nucleotides align to TRBD1. V was clipped by 4 bases and J by 11 bases; unmatched bases: 10. Germline V gene lookup returns CDR1 SQVTM and CDR2 ANQGSEA. The CDR3 extends over 13 amino acids. In DNA form, the CDR3 reads TGCAGCGTTGGCATGGGACAGGATACGGCCCAGCATTTT. It is translated as CSVGMGQDTAQHF.

The chain uses TRBV9 and TRBJ1-2, with a weak D call TRBD1 (5 bases). Germline V lookup: CDR1 SGDLS, CDR2 YYNGEE. The CDR3 runs 14 residues. Trimming took 4 bases from V and 0 from J, leaving 10 bases between them. CDR3 nucleotide sequence: TGTGCCAGCAGCATGGGACCGGCTAACTATGGCTACACCTTC. It yields the protein CASSMGPANYGYTF.

This rearrangement joins TRBV2 to TRBJ1-4; D might be TRBD1 (5 bases). Per germline, CDR1 SNHLY and CDR2 FYNNEI. V was pared by 2 bases and J by 5 bases, with 6 bases between. This CDR3 is 13 amino acids long. CDR3 sequence: CASSERGNEKLFF. The DNA of the CDR3 is TGTGCCAGCAGTGAAAGGGGCAATGAAAAACTGTTTTTT.

This chain joins TRBV4-1 and TRBJ2-7; no clear D gene. The CDR3 totals 15 residues. V was cut by 0 bases and J by 2 bases, with 11 bases left in between. Germline CDR1 and CDR2: MGHRA and YSYEKL. The CDR3 protein is CASSQDRVVTYEQYF. CDR3 DNA: TGCGCCAGCAGCCAAGATCGGGTGGTGACCTACGAGCAGTACTTC.